The 9 T cell receptor beta chains presented below share a single source sample, sequenced in a study of human T cells and chemical hapten exposure. The sample's time point: pre-sensitization, week 0. Treatment defined: therapeutic diphenylcyclopropenone sensitization with weekly scalp DPC. MiXCR was run by TCRdb on the RACE reads, yielding one entry per CDR3 protein. This table holds under 200,000 distinct CDR3 sequences, around 30% found once. Here the sequenced sample was whole blood, taken in connection with sensitization to the hapten diphenylcyclopropenone (DPC). The receptors here all came from a woman aged 25 to 39 with alopecia areata. Some clones in this sample may be carry-over from other donors' samples.

This clonotype appeared a few times. The rearrangement joins TRBV7-8 to TRBJ1-2; 8 nucleotides agree with TRBD1. The CDR3 spans 16 residues. In germline, CDR1 is SGHVS, CDR2 FQNEAQ. Unmatched junction bases numbered 12, after V lost 5 bases and J lost 4 bases. The CDR3 nucleotides are TGTGCCAGCAGCAACCGACAGGGGCTTAAGAGCTATGGCTACACCTTC. Protein product: CASSNRQGLKSYGYTF. Full variable domain (remainder filled in from reference TRBV7-8 and TRBJ1-2): GAGVSQSPRYKVAKRGQDVALRCDPISGHVSLFWYQQALGQGPEFLTYFQNEAQLDKSGLPSDRFFAERPEGSVSTLKIQRTQQEDSAVYLCASSNRQGLKSYGYTFGSGTRLTVV.

This chain uses TRBV24-1 with TRBJ1-5; D gene unclear. Germline V gene lookup returns CDR1 KGHDR and CDR2 SFDVKD. The CDR3 contains 13 residues. V was pared by 4 bases and J by 4 bases, with 7 bases between. The CDR3 DNA reads TGTGCCACCAGTGAGGGTGGTAATCAGCCCCAGCATTTT. Protein: CATSEGGNQPQHF.

V usage is TRBV7-2 and J usage is TRBJ2-1; 7 nucleotides align to TRBD2. Germline trimming cut 4 bases from V and 6 bases from J; bases unmatched to any gene: 6. Germline CDR1 is SGHTA and CDR2 is FQGNSA. This CDR3 is 14 amino acids long. The CDR3 DNA is TGTGCCAGCAGCTCGGTCGCGGGAGCCAATGAGCAGTTCTTC. Protein sequence: CASSSVAGANEQFF.

V is TRBV7-2 and J is TRBJ2-7, with TRBD2 as a possible D gene (5 bases). The CDR3 loop spans 14 amino acids. Germline V gene lookup returns CDR1 SGHTA and CDR2 FQGNSA. Trimming shortened V by 8 bases and J by 3 bases, and 17 bases separated the two germline ends. The CDR3 loop reads CASATGGPRYEQYF. In DNA form, the CDR3 reads TGTGCCAGCGCCACCGGAGGCCCCCGCTACGAGCAGTACTTC.

This chain uses TRBV7-2 with TRBJ2-3; D could derive from TRBD1 or TRBD2 (6 bases each). Germline lookup yields CDR1 SGHTA and CDR2 FQGNSA. Trimming removed 11 bases at V and 2 bases at J, with 14 bases between. This CDR3 has 13 residues. CDR3 sequence: CAGGGQPTDTQYF. As DNA, the CDR3 is TGTGCCGGTGGGGGGCAACCCACAGATACGCAGTATTTT.

The chain joins TRBV20-1 to TRBJ1-1, with a possible D match to TRBD1 (5 bases). V lost 6 bases, J lost 0 bases, and 14 bases lay in between. The CDR3 runs 14 residues. CDR1 is DFQATT, CDR2 SNEGSKA, per germline (reference sequence). CDR3 coding DNA: TGCAGTGCCAACAGGTTAGTCATGAACACTGAAGCTTTCTTT. Its translation: CSANRLVMNTEAFF.

This chain uses TRBV18 with TRBJ1-2, with D hard to call. The germline V gene has CDR1 KGHSH and CDR2 LQKENI. CDR3 length: 14 amino acids. V gave up 1 base and J gave up 3 bases, with 9 bases separating them. The CDR3 is CASSPQYDDYGYTF. CDR3 in DNA: TGTGCCAGCTCACCACAATACGATGACTATGGCTACACCTTC.

This chain connects TRBV7-2 to TRBJ2-2; no definite D call. In germline, CDR1 is SGHTA, CDR2 FQGNSA. The CDR3 sequence is 13 residues long. Trimming stripped 1 base from V and 8 bases from J, with 8 bases between. CDR3 amino acids: CASSLGRWGELFF. The CDR3, as DNA: TGTGCCAGCAGCTTAGGGCGGTGGGGGGAGCTGTTTTTT.

The chain recombines TRBV6-2 or TRBV6-3 with TRBJ1-6; the D gene is possibly TRBD1 (6 bases). V lost 6 bases and J lost 4, with 13 bases in between. Germline CDR1 is MNHEY and CDR2 is SVGEGT. The CDR3 extends over 15 amino acids. The CDR3 region is CASSRGGQYNSPLHF. The CDR3 DNA follows: TGTGCCAGCAGCCGAGGGGGACAATATAATTCACCCCTCCACTTT.